This passage covers 2 T cell receptor beta chains from one sample sequenced in a study of beta chain features in type 1 diabetes. Overall study results and limits: Moderately but significantly shorter TCRB CDR3s were found in Type 1 diabetes patients in all four CD4+ subsets.

TCRB transcripts that were expressed got sequenced, as all of the isolated RNA had been reverse transcribed. Repertoires were generated with immunoSEQ multiplex PCR, while TCRdb's copy carries only in-frame clones and drops some. This repertoire shows 630,000 or so clones, over 12% found once; its top ten account for around 0.04%. No antigen has been assigned to these receptors. The sample was naive CD4+ T cells from blood. The receptors originated from a man in his late teens or twenties with type 1 diabetes.

In this sample, this clone turned up a few times. The chain combines TRBV14 with TRBJ2-7; D uncertain. V lost 0 bases to trimming and J lost 3 bases, with 18 bases between them. Germline V CDR1 and CDR2: SGHDN, FVKESK. The CDR3 loop spans 17 amino acids. DNA of the CDR3: TGTGCCAGCAGCCAAGATCGGAAGGGATCCTTCCTCTACGAGCAGTACTTC. This translates into CASSQDRKGSFLYEQYF.

This rearrangement joins TRBV4-2 to TRBJ2-1; TRBD2 agrees at 12 bases. This CDR3 region has 21 residues. Germline V CDR1 and CDR2: LGHNA, YNFKEQ. Unmatched junction bases numbered 23, after V lost 4 bases and J lost 7 bases. CDR3 protein: CASSRISEGYRTSGTKNEQFF. The CDR3 bases are TGTGCCAGCAGCCGCATCTCAGAGGGATATCGGACTAGCGGGACTAAAAATGAGCAGTTCTTC.